This TCR beta chain is drawn from a study of blood T cell repertoires in COVID-19. Study context: From T cells, B-cell-depleted T cells, or PBMCs came the material, which was cDNA or gDNA.

Enrolled through a virtual design, the participants were between 18 and 89 years of age and came from about two dozen US areas. Researchers sorted participants into cohorts using their self-reported clinical history. Germline trimming cut 1 base from V and 5 bases from J; bases unmatched to any gene: 7. There are 15 residues in the CDR3. Germline V CDR1 and CDR2: MNHNS, SASEGT. Authors' methods: Reference gene primer amplification yielded estimated nucleated cell counts. The method was immunoSEQ multiplex PCR; TCRdb's version includes in-frame clones alone and lacks a portion of them. The V and J calls and the clone size are those of that table, but D and trimming were determined from the DNA. The table has roughly 500,000 clones, roughly 90% seen once.

The chain employs TRBV6-1 and TRBJ1-1; 7 nucleotides match TRBD1. The clonotype was recovered from a woman aged 40 to 50 who had recovered from COVID-19. Sequencing was carried out using PBMCs or T cells enriched from blood (not recorded which). This CDR3 is CASSEGPGGRTEAFF. The CDR3 bases are TGTGCCAGCAGTGAAGGTCCAGGGGGGCGGACTGAAGCTTTCTTT.